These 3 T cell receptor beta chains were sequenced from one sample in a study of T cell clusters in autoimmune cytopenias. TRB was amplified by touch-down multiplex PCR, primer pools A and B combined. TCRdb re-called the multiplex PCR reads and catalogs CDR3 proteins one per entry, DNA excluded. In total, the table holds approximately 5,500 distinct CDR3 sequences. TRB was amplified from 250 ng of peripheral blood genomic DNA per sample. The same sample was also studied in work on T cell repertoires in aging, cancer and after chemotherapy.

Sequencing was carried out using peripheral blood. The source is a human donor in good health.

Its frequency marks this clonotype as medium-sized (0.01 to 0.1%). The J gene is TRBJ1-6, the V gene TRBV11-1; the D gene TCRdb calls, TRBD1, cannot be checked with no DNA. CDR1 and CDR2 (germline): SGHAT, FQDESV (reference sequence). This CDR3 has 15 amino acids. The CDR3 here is CASSLYQGAKSPLHF.

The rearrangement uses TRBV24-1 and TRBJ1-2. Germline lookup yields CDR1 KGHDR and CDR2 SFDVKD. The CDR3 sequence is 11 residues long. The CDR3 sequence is CATSDDHGYTF.

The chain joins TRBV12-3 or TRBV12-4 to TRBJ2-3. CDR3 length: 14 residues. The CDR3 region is CASAFSGRTDTQYF.